The text below deals with one T cell receptor (beta chain). The antigen remains unidentified. J gave up 2 bases and V 6 bases, and 6 bases lay outside the gene matches. This CDR3 is built from 14 residues. Germline V lookup: CDR1 MNHEY, CDR2 SVGAGI. This PCR relied on a set of 60 Vbeta primers and 13 Jbeta primers. Study processing details: Unique TCR beta chains numbered around 80 million in a later analysis, with approximately 10 million shared. Clones were sequenced by immunoSEQ multiplex PCR, and TCRdb holds only the in-frame ones, with some missing. V and J calls and clone size come straight from that table; D and trimming were deduced from the DNA. The sample has roughly 230,000 clones, 80% to 95% seen once. This sample stems from a study of cytomegalovirus exposure and HLA in healthy donors. Study context: Unique TCR beta sequences numbering some 110 million came from approximately 180 million T cells in an earlier analysis.

Whole-study findings and limits: Earlier analysis yielded a pattern in which most TCR beta V segments were productive about 90% or about 30% of the time. In a later analysis, a missense DCLRE1C variant was linked to TCR beta V- and J-gene trimming.

The specimen sequenced was PBMCs. The gene calls are TRBV6-5 and TRBJ2-5; 7 nucleotides align to TRBD2. The source is a girl aged 2-10 years in good health and CMV-seronegative. CDR3 bases: TGTGCCAGCAGCCAAAGACTAGCACAAGAGACCCAGTACTTC. This gives the protein CASSQRLAQETQYF.